The following is a T cell receptor (beta chain) sequence with its context. The antigen remains unidentified. This sample stems from a study of shared clonotypes between healthy human individuals. Study-level points and caveats: A handful of donors held 5% to 5.5% of naive CD4 clonotypes in common. Naive subsets generally had larger estimated richness than memory subsets.

Germline CDR1 reads MDHEN; CDR2 reads SYDVKM. The CDR3 has 16 amino acids. J gave up 2 bases and V 5 bases, and 8 bases lay outside the gene matches. Libraries were prepared by immunoSEQ multiplex PCR; TCRdb keeps only in-frame clonotypes and omits some of them. There are about 2 million clones in the sample; around 96% occur only once, and 1% to 1.3% lies in the top ten. Naive-designated CD8 cells lacked CD45RO, were positively enriched for CCR7, and omitted terminally differentiated effector memory CD45RA+ cells. Donors were Caucasian adults residing in Nashville, Tennessee, USA. The chain uses TRBV28 and TRBJ2-1; 8 positions agree with TRBD1. This sequence originates from a young man in good health. Specimen: naive CD8+ T cells sorted from blood. In DNA form, the CDR3 reads TGTGCCAGCAGTCTTACAGGGGGAAACCCCTACAATGAGCAGTTCTTC. It specifies CASSLTGGNPYNEQFF.